Shown below are 5 T cell receptor beta chains from a single sample sequenced in a study of metastatic and nonmetastatic thyroid tumors. Patients underwent thyroid surgery, and none had received any treatment before it. TCRdb re-analyzed the PCR reads using MiXCR. This table holds 9,000 to 15,000 clones, around 30% found once. The sequencing sample was made of tumor tissue. The receptors were gathered from a female donor with papillary thyroid cancer or a benign thyroid nodule (not recorded which). Some clones in this sample may be carry-over from other donors' samples.

This clone was seen ten or more times. The same CDR3 can be traced to other DNA sequences in this sample. This chain links TRBV7-9 with TRBJ2-7; no clear D. Germline V gene sequence: CDR1 SEHNR, CDR2 FQNEAQ (reference sequence). V was clipped by 3 bases and J by 1 base, with 10 bases between them. This CDR3 is 14 amino acids long. CDR3: CASSFGQPSYEQYF. In nucleotides, the CDR3 is TGTGCCAGCAGCTTCGGCCAGCCATCCTACGAGCAGTACTTC.

V is TRBV19 and J is TRBJ2-2; 7 nucleotides match TRBD1. V dropped 7 bases and J dropped 2; count of bases not matched to a gene: 10. Germline V lookup: CDR1 LNHDA, CDR2 SQIVND (reference sequence). This CDR3 is 16 amino acids long. CDR3 coding DNA: TGTGCCAGTACCATGAAAGGGGGCTATAACACCGGGGAGCTGTTTTTT. It yields the protein CASTMKGGYNTGELFF.

The genes are TRBV19 and TRBJ1-6; D perhaps matches TRBD1 (6 bases). The germline CDR1 and CDR2 sequences are LNHDA and SQIVND (reference sequence). Trimming took 4 bases from V and 7 from J, leaving 8 bases between them. The CDR3 is made up of 13 amino acids. The CDR3 DNA reads as TGTGCCAGTAGTAGCACAGGGAATTCACCCCTCCACTTT. This gives the protein CASSSTGNSPLHF.

The chain couples TRBV6-1 to TRBJ1-2, with 9 bases identical to TRBD1. Germline V CDR1 and CDR2: MNHNS, SASEGT. The length of the CDR3 is 14 residues. Germline trimming cut 2 bases from V and 8 bases from J; bases unmatched to any gene: 6. CDR3 in amino acids: CASSETWTGDGYTF. Here the CDR3 DNA reads TGTGCCAGCAGTGAAACCTGGACAGGGGACGGCTACACCTTC.

This rearrangement joins TRBV28 to TRBJ2-1; D uncertain. CDR1 is MDHEN, CDR2 SYDVKM, per germline. The CDR3 contains 15 residues. Deletions cut 3 bases from V and 5 bases from J, with 14 bases between. Here the CDR3 reads CASSFPERRHNEQFF. The CDR3 nucleotides are TGTGCCAGCAGTTTTCCAGAAAGGCGCCACAATGAGCAGTTCTTC.